This TCR beta chain was sequenced for a study of blood T cell repertoires in COVID-19. Study in general: The origin of the acute and convalescent COVID-19 samples was the United States, Italy and Spain.

Per the original methods: Reference gene primers were amplified, and this amplification served to estimate nucleated cell counts. The repertoire was sequenced with immunoSEQ multiplex PCR; TCRdb's copy has only in-frame clones and lacks some. V and J calls and clone size are those listed in that table; D and trimming were worked out from the DNA. The table lists 70,000 to 95,000 clones, approximately 80% of them singletons, with 10% to 15% in the top ten. The length of the CDR3 is 16 residues. Looked up from germline, CDR1 is MNHEY and CDR2 is SVGEGT. V shed 2 bases, J shed 1 base, and the junction held 3 bases outside the gene matches.

This sequence joins TRBV6-2 or TRBV6-3 and TRBJ2-2; 8 bases are a match to TRBD2. The clonotype was recovered from a human donor in a cohort sampled during active COVID-19. The sequenced sample consisted of peripheral blood. The CDR3 nucleotides are TGTGCCAGCAGTTACCCGGGAGGGTTGAACACCGGGGAGCTGTTTTTT. Protein product: CASSYPGGLNTGELFF.